This entry concerns a single TCR beta chain. Its cognate antigen is unknown. Germline CDR1 reads LGHDT; CDR2 reads YNNKEL (reference sequence). The ends lost 4 bases at V and 2 bases at J; junction bases unmatched: 8. The CDR3 length is 17 residues. The sample originates from a study of T cell responses to AZD1222 COVID-19 vaccine. Overall study: Recipients boosted at about 4 weeks or about 12 weeks are pooled. Broader study findings: No day 14 peak samples; only post-peak repertoires were characterized. Clonal diversity was possibly underestimated, and the donors were mostly white British, with more females.

Libraries were prepared by immunoSEQ multiplex PCR; TCRdb keeps only in-frame clonotypes and omits some of them. The repertoire holds 100,000 to 150,000 clones, with 86% as singletons. The specimen was peripheral blood, collected on day 0 of AZD1222 vaccination. The V and J genes are TRBV3-1 (or the pseudogene TRBV3-2) and TRBJ1-3; 10 bases map to TRBD1. The TCR comes from an adult in good health. The chain's CDR3 is CASSLSTGTGAGNTIYF. The CDR3 nucleotides are TGTGCCAGCAGCCTTTCAACCGGGACAGGGGCTGGAAACACCATATATTTT.